This entry is about one T cell receptor beta chain. The data were produced by immunoSEQ multiplex PCR, yet TCRdb's version contains in-frame clones alone and is incomplete. The profile shows 150,000 to 180,000 clones, about 89% of them singletons. Per germline, CDR1 MNHNY and CDR2 SVGAGI (reference sequence). J lost 4 bases, V lost 5 bases, and 7 bases had no gene match. The length of the CDR3 is 14 residues. The data originate from a study of blood T cell repertoires in COVID-19. In the study overall: Spain, Italy and the United States supplied samples that represented acute and convalescent COVID-19. PBMCs, B-cell-depleted T cells, or T cells provided the cDNA or gDNA that made up the material.

The receptor was isolated from a man over 45 with acute or convalescent COVID-19. J is TRBJ1-2 and V is TRBV6-6, with 7 nucleotides matching TRBD1. Input material: peripheral blood. CDR3 sequence reads: CASSTGQAVYGYTF. In DNA form, the CDR3 reads TGTGCCAGCAGTACCGGACAGGCGGTCTATGGCTACACCTTC.